This TCR beta chain emerged from a study of shared clonotypes between healthy human individuals. The table came from immunoSEQ multiplex PCR; TCRdb's copy has only in-frame clones and leaves some out. The sample consists of fewer than 650,000 clones, around 80% of them appearing once. The germline gives CDR1 SGHVS, CDR2 FNYEAQ. The V segment lost 4 bases and the J segment 3 bases; nucleotides outside the gene matches: 4. The CDR3 covers 15 residues. The chain couples TRBV7-6 to TRBJ2-2, with 8 positions matching TRBD1. The receptor was isolated from a woman aged 40 to 50 in good health. Some clones in this sample may be carry-over from other donors' samples. Sample: PBMCs. CDR3 residues: CASSSLTGDTGELFF. CDR3 sequence (DNA): TGTGCCAGCAGCTCTCTGACAGGGGACACCGGGGAGCTGTTTTTT.